These 24 T cell receptor beta chains came from one sample sequenced in a study of blood T cell repertoires in COVID-19. TCRdb's copy holds only in-frame clones and misses some; the assay was immunoSEQ multiplex PCR. The sample consists of some 400,000 clones, roughly 90% of them appearing once. Sequenced material: PBMCs or T cells enriched from blood (not recorded which). Receptor source: a middle-aged woman who had been exposed to COVID-19.

The chain couples TRBV5-4 to TRBJ2-1; TRBD2 might be the D (7 bases). V gave up 4 bases and J gave up 3 bases, with 14 bases separating them. This CDR3 is 15 amino acids long. Germline-derived CDR1 and CDR2 are SGHNT and YYREEE (reference sequence). The CDR3, as DNA: TGTGCCAGCAGCACGAGGGGGGGCCTCTACAATGAGCAGTTCTTC. Encoded protein: CASSTRGGLYNEQFF.

The rearrangement uses TRBV10-3 and TRBJ1-6; D is possibly TRBD1 (6 bases). The germline CDR1 and CDR2 sequences are ENHRY and SYGVKD. The CDR3 is 14 residues long. V was shortened by 7 bases and J by 5 bases, with 12 bases between the two germline ends. Here the CDR3 reads CAITEQGHNSPLHF. CDR3 in DNA: TGTGCCATCACAGAACAGGGACATAATTCACCCCTCCACTTT.

The chain links TRBV27 to TRBJ2-1; D is unresolved. Per the germline V gene, CDR1 is MNHEY and CDR2 is SMNVEV (reference sequence). With 4 bases removed from V and 2 bases from J, the gap between germline ends came to 3 bases. The CDR3 has 12 residues. The CDR3 reads CASSSTYNEQFF. CDR3 coding DNA: TGTGCCAGCAGTTCTACCTACAATGAGCAGTTCTTC.

The rearrangement joins TRBV12-3 or TRBV12-4 to TRBJ1-2; a possible D gene is TRBD1 (6 bases). V lost 6 bases to trimming and J lost 2 bases, with 10 bases between them. CDR3 length: 13 residues. CDR3 region: CASRRTANYGYTF. DNA for the CDR3: TGTGCCAGCAGGCGGACAGCCAACTATGGCTACACCTTC.

The chain couples TRBV19 to TRBJ2-2, with 10 bases that match TRBD1. The CDR3 covers 16 residues. Trimming cost V 7 bases and J 4 bases; bases outside gene matches: 9. Germline-derived CDR1 and CDR2 are LNHDA and SQIVND (reference sequence). CDR3 sequence (DNA): TGTGCCAGTACCCGAAGGACAGGGGGATCCACCGGGGAGCTGTTTTTT. This sequence encodes CASTRRTGGSTGELFF.

CDR3 protein: CAWSGQGNTEAFF. As DNA, the CDR3 is TGTGCCTGGAGTGGACAAGGTAACACTGAAGCTTTCTTT. V usage is TRBV30 and J usage is TRBJ1-1; unclear D gene. The germline V gene has CDR1 GTSNPN and CDR2 SVGIG (reference sequence). CDR3 size: 13 residues. V lost 1 base to trimming and J lost 2 bases, with 8 bases between them.

This clone showed up just once. V and J are TRBV13 and TRBJ1-2, with a tentative D call TRBD1 (6 bases). Germline V lookup: CDR1 PRHDT, CDR2 FYEKMQ (reference sequence). Trimming removed 5 bases at V and 4 bases at J, with 14 bases between. CDR3 length equals 14 residues. CDR3 protein: CASSQQGQIYGYTF. The CDR3 DNA follows: TGTGCCAGCAGCCAACAAGGACAGATCTATGGCTACACCTTC. Drawing the rest from reference TRBV13 and TRBJ1-2, the complete variable domain is AAGVIQSPRHLIKEKRETATLKCYPIPRHDTVYWYQQGPGQDPQFLISFYEKMQSDKGSIPDRFSAQQFSDYHSELNMSSLELGDSALYFCASSQQGQIYGYTFGSGTRLTVV.

The chain is built from TRBV6-1 and TRBJ1-2; 10 nucleotides align to TRBD1. Germline CDR1 reads MNHNS; CDR2 reads SASEGT. The V gene end was trimmed by 4 bases and the J gene end by 4 bases; junction bases not matched to a gene: 9. The CDR3 is 16 residues long. CDR3 coding DNA: TGTGCCAGCAGTGGCCCTGACAGGGGGCAAGGCTATGGCTACACCTTC. Protein: CASSGPDRGQGYGYTF.

The genes are TRBV5-1 and TRBJ1-6, with TRBD1 identical over 8 bases. Trimming took 4 bases from V and 5 from J; bases not matched to a gene: 17. Germline CDR1 reads SGHRS; CDR2 reads YFSETQ. The CDR3 is 19 amino acids. Here the CDR3 reads CASSKLGQGARPNNSPLHF. DNA for the CDR3: TGCGCCAGCAGCAAGTTGGGGCAGGGGGCGCGCCCCAATAATTCACCCCTCCACTTT.

The chain uses TRBV4-1 and TRBJ2-1, with 9 bases matching TRBD1. CDR1 and CDR2 from the germline V gene are MGHRA and YSYEKL. The CDR3 consists of 15 residues. The V segment lost 1 base and the J segment 7 bases; nucleotides outside the gene matches: 5. The CDR3: CASSQVRTGVNEQFF. CDR3 sequence (DNA): TGCGCCAGCAGCCAAGTAAGGACAGGGGTAAATGAGCAGTTCTTC.

V and J are TRBV27 and TRBJ1-5; a possible D gene is TRBD1 (6 bases). The CDR3 has 14 amino acids. Germline V lookup: CDR1 MNHEY, CDR2 SMNVEV (reference sequence). The V end lost 1 base, the J end lost 7 bases, and 11 bases lay between the germline ends. CDR3 nucleotides: TGTGCCAGCAGTTTATTCGCAGGGACACAGCCCCAGCATTTT. This translates into CASSLFAGTQPQHF.

This clone came up a few times. The chain has TRBV4-1 and TRBJ2-7, with a tentative D call TRBD2 (6 bases). Trimming pared 0 bases from V and 3 bases from J, leaving 12 bases between. This CDR3 spans 15 amino acids. From germline, CDR1 is MGHRA and CDR2 YSYEKL. CDR3 sequence (DNA): TGCGCCAGCAGCCAAGACCGGGACTCCATCTACGAGCAGTACTTC. Translating gives CASSQDRDSIYEQYF.

The chain recombines TRBV29-1 with TRBJ1-2; 11 nucleotides match TRBD1. Trimming cost V 7 bases and J 4 bases; bases outside gene matches: 5. CDR1 is SQVTM and CDR2 is ANQGSEA in the germline V gene. The CDR3 totals 13 residues. Written as DNA, the CDR3 is TGCAGCGGGGACAGGGGGTCTGGCTATGGCTACACCTTC. The encoded protein is CSGDRGSGYGYTF.

This clone showed up just a few times. The chain is built from TRBV18 and TRBJ1-1; the match to TRBD1 covers 8 bases. The CDR3 has 16 amino acids. Germline V gives CDR1 KGHSH, CDR2 LQKENI. V lost 4 bases to trimming and J lost 6 bases; unmatched junction nucleotides: 13. CDR3 region: CASSLASDRAYAEAFF. The DNA for the CDR3 is TGTGCCAGCTCACTGGCCTCGGACAGGGCCTACGCTGAAGCTTTCTTT. Filled out from reference TRBV18 and TRBJ1-1, the complete variable domain reads NAGVMQNPRHLVRRRGQEARLRCSPMKGHSHVYWYRQLPEEGLKFMVYLQKENIIDESGMPKERFSAEFPKEGPSILRIQQVVRGDSAAYFCASSLASDRAYAEAFFGQGTRLTVV.

The rearrangement joins TRBV9 to TRBJ2-1, with 9 bases lining up with TRBD1. V gave up 3 bases and J gave up 7 bases; unmatched junction bases: 8. Per the germline V gene, CDR1 is SGDLS and CDR2 is YYNGEE. CDR3 size: 15 residues. The CDR3 DNA is TGTGCCAGCAGCGGCGGGACAGGGAAAAGAAATGAGCAGTTCTTC. It yields the protein CASSGGTGKRNEQFF.

This clone has just a few counts. The CDR3 sequence is CASRSGTGVEQYF. CDR3 in DNA: TGTGCCAGCAGATCCGGGACAGGGGTCGAGCAGTACTTC. The chain links TRBV6-6 to TRBJ2-7; 10 bases fit TRBD1. The CDR3 contains 13 residues. Germline loops: CDR1 MNHNY, CDR2 SVGAGI (reference sequence). V was clipped by 6 bases and J by 6 bases; unmatched bases: 5.

This clone was counted ten times or more. This chain connects TRBV5-1 to TRBJ2-5; 7 bases map to TRBD1. Per the germline V gene, CDR1 is SGHRS and CDR2 is YFSETQ. The CDR3 sequence is 13 residues long. V lost 0 bases, J lost 7 bases, and 3 bases stayed unmatched. CDR3 DNA: TGCGCCAGCAGCTTGGGGGGACAGCCGACCCAGTACTTC. Amino acid sequence: CASSLGGQPTQYF.

CDR3 in DNA: TGTGCCAGCAGTTTCCTCGGACTAGCGGGGGTTGATGAGCAGTTCTTC. It translates to CASSFLGLAGVDEQFF. The chain joins TRBV27 to TRBJ2-1, with 13 nucleotides matching TRBD2. Germline V gives CDR1 MNHEY, CDR2 SMNVEV (reference sequence). This CDR3 contains 16 residues. The ends lost 3 bases at V and 8 bases at J; junction bases unmatched: 7.

The chain recombines TRBV27 with TRBJ1-1; 9 bases are a match to TRBD1. V was clipped by 5 bases and J by 3 bases; unmatched bases: 10. The CDR3 is 16 amino acids. Germline V gene lookup returns CDR1 MNHEY and CDR2 SMNVEV (reference sequence). Written as DNA, the CDR3 is TGTGCCAGCAGTCCTAACAGGGGGCTAAGTGACACTGAAGCTTTCTTT. It specifies CASSPNRGLSDTEAFF.

The chain is built from TRBV19 and TRBJ2-2, with D perhaps TRBD2 (5 bases). Germline V lookup: CDR1 LNHDA, CDR2 SQIVND (reference sequence). Deletions cut 6 bases from V and 0 bases from J, with 14 bases between. The CDR3 covers 16 residues. The CDR3 region has the DNA TGTGCCAGTAGACAAACTAGACCCCCGAACACCGGGGAGCTGTTTTTT. The encoded protein is CASRQTRPPNTGELFF.

J is TRBJ2-5 and V is TRBV29-1; 9 bases line up with TRBD1. In germline, CDR1 is SQVTM, CDR2 ANQGSEA. The ends lost 7 bases at V and 5 bases at J; junction bases unmatched: 8. CDR3 length: 13 amino acids. The CDR3 DNA is TGCAGCGCTCCGGGACAGGGTTTGGAGACCCAGTACTTC. Translated, it gives CSAPGQGLETQYF.

The CDR3 spells CAWNPSGGTEAFF. The CDR3 bases are TGTGCCTGGAACCCTTCAGGGGGCACTGAAGCTTTCTTT. This sequence joins TRBV30 and TRBJ1-1; TRBD1 agrees at 7 bases. The CDR3 is 13 residues long. V shed 4 bases, J shed 4 bases, and the junction held 6 bases outside the gene matches. In germline, CDR1 is GTSNPN, CDR2 SVGIG (reference sequence).

The J gene is TRBJ1-5, the V gene TRBV5-1; D unresolved. CDR1 and CDR2 (germline): SGHRS, YFSETQ. V lost 0 bases, J lost 4 bases, and 11 bases lay in between. The CDR3 totals 15 residues. CDR3 bases: TGCGCCAGCAGCTTGGACTTCTCACGTAATCAGCCCCAGCATTTT. Translated: CASSLDFSRNQPQHF.

The count of this clone is one. The CDR3: CASSRGGGRRYEQYF. The CDR3, as DNA: TGTGCCAGCAGCCGAGGAGGAGGGAGAAGATACGAGCAGTACTTC. The chain employs TRBV7-6 and TRBJ2-7; a weak D match, TRBD2 (6 bases). The CDR3 covers 15 residues. Germline V gene lookup returns CDR1 SGHVS and CDR2 FNYEAQ. The ends were cut back, 5 bases at V and 4 bases at J, with 18 bases in the middle.